Shown below are 16 T cell receptor beta chains from a single sample sequenced in a study of T cell responses to AZD1222 COVID-19 vaccine. Assay used: immunoSEQ multiplex PCR; TCRdb lists only in-frame clones, some missing. The sample carries approximately 81,000 clones, about 93% recorded once. Source: peripheral blood, taken on day 0 of MenACWY control vaccination. These TCRs come from an adult in good health.

The chain carries TRBV6-5 and TRBJ1-2; TRBD1 matches at 7 bases. CDR3 length: 14 residues. Germline lookup yields CDR1 MNHEY and CDR2 SVGAGI. V was pared by 8 bases and J by 4 bases, with 10 bases of the junction left unmatched. CDR3: CASCRDRDFYGYTF. Written as DNA, the CDR3 is TGTGCCAGCTGCCGAGACAGGGATTTCTATGGCTACACCTTC.

The chain carries TRBV5-1 and TRBJ2-4; D is perhaps TRBD2 (5 bases). V was cut by 2 bases and J by 0 bases, with 27 bases left in between. Germline V lookup: CDR1 SGHRS, CDR2 YFSETQ. This CDR3 region has 21 residues. The CDR3 spells CASSFQPQDYATTLAKNIQYF. CDR3 bases: TGCGCCAGCAGCTTCCAACCCCAAGACTACGCTACGACCTTAGCCAAAAACATTCAGTACTTC.

The chain has TRBV6-1 and TRBJ2-5, with D tentatively TRBD2 (5 bases). CDR3 length: 13 residues. The V gene lost 0 bases and the J gene lost 10 bases, with 12 bases spanning the gap. CDR1 and CDR2 from the germline V gene are MNHNS and SASEGT. The DNA for the CDR3 is TGTGCCAGCAGTGAAGCGCGGGCAGCAGTCCAGTACTTC. Its translation is CASSEARAAVQYF.

The V gene is TRBV5-1, the J gene TRBJ1-1, with a weak D call TRBD1 (6 bases). This CDR3 contains 16 residues. V lost 3 bases to trimming and J lost 0 bases, with 15 bases between them. The germline CDR1 and CDR2 sequences are SGHRS and YFSETQ. CDR3 in DNA: TGCGCCAGCAGCTCCAACCGGGGGGCTATGAACACTGAAGCTTTCTTT. This sequence encodes CASSSNRGAMNTEAFF. Full variable domain (missing parts from reference TRBV5-1 and TRBJ1-1): KAGVTQTPRYLIKTRGQQVTLSCSPISGHRSVSWYQQTPGQGLQFLFEYFSETQRNKGNFPGRFSGRQFSNSRSEMNVSTLELGDSALYLCASSSNRGAMNTEAFFGQGTRLTVV.

The CDR3 DNA is TGTGCCAGTAGTGTCGCCGGGACGACCTACAATGAGCAGTTCTTC. It is translated as CASSVAGTTYNEQFF. The chain recombines TRBV19 with TRBJ2-1; D could derive from TRBD1 or TRBD2 (5 bases each). Germline V gene sequence: CDR1 LNHDA, CDR2 SQIVND (reference sequence). Trimming shortened V by 5 bases and J by 2 bases, and 13 bases separated the two germline ends. This CDR3 has 15 residues.

The chain combines TRBV5-4 with TRBJ2-3; 14 nucleotides match TRBD2. CDR3 length: 19 residues. CDR1 is SGHNT, CDR2 YYREEE, per germline (reference sequence). V was pared by 4 bases and J by 1 base, with 11 bases of the junction left unmatched. CDR3 nucleotide sequence: TGTGCCAGCAGCCCGCCCGGGACTAGCGGGAGACCCCGCACAGATACGCAGTATTTT. Translating it yields CASSPPGTSGRPRTDTQYF.

This sequence joins TRBV19 and TRBJ1-6; D not resolved. The CDR3 consists of 13 residues. Germline CDR1 is LNHDA and CDR2 is SQIVND (reference sequence). The V end was cut by 5 bases, the J end by 10 bases, with 12 bases between. This CDR3 is CASSGDEKSPLHF. The CDR3 nucleotides read TGTGCCAGTAGTGGGGATGAAAAGTCACCCCTCCACTTT. The variable domain in full, completed from reference TRBV19 and TRBJ1-6, reads DGGITQSPKYLFRKEGQNVTLSCEQNLNHDAMYWYRQDPGQGLRLIYYSQIVNDFQKGDIAEGYSVSREKKESFPLTVTSAQKNPTAFYLCASSGDEKSPLHFGNGTRLTVT.

The chain combines TRBV7-9 with TRBJ2-1, with TRBD2 identical over 8 bases. Germline V CDR1 and CDR2: SEHNR, FQNEAQ (reference sequence). The CDR3 extends over 13 amino acids. With 7 bases clipped from V and 8 bases from J, the junction kept 7 bases outside the gene matches. The DNA for the CDR3 is TGTGCCAGCAAACTATCAGCGGGAGATGAGCAGTTCTTC. Its protein product is CASKLSAGDEQFF.

V and J are TRBV7-9 and TRBJ1-4; D uncertain. From germline, CDR1 is SEHNR and CDR2 FQNEAQ (reference sequence). Trimming pared 4 bases from V and 8 bases from J, leaving 11 bases between. This CDR3 is 13 amino acids long. The DNA for the CDR3 is TGTGCCAGCAGCTCCCCGGACGAAGAAAAACTGTTTTTT. It codes for CASSSPDEEKLFF.

The chain has TRBV10-1 and TRBJ2-2; D unclear. Germline V CDR1 and CDR2: WNHNN, SYGVQD (reference sequence). V was shortened by 3 bases and J by 8 bases, with 4 bases between the two germline ends. This CDR3 comprises 11 residues. The CDR3 coding sequence is TGCGCCAGCAGTGAAGGAGGGGAGCTGTTTTTT. This gives the protein CASSEGGELFF.

The chain combines TRBV5-1 with TRBJ2-3; 10 bases map to TRBD2. J was trimmed by 5 bases and V by 2 bases; bases with no gene match: 2. The CDR3 has 14 amino acids. The germline CDR1 and CDR2 sequences are SGHRS and YFSETQ. The DNA for the CDR3 is TGCGCCAGCAGCTTCTCTAGCGGGAGAGATACGCAGTATTTT. Translating it yields CASSFSSGRDTQYF. Complete variable domain (other parts from reference TRBV5-1 and TRBJ2-3): KAGVTQTPRYLIKTRGQQVTLSCSPISGHRSVSWYQQTPGQGLQFLFEYFSETQRNKGNFPGRFSGRQFSNSRSEMNVSTLELGDSALYLCASSFSSGRDTQYFGPGTRLTVL.

With respect to this clone: The same CDR3 is also encoded by other DNA sequences in this sample. CDR3 DNA: TGTGCCAGCAGCCAGGGATCCTACGAGCAGTACTTC. Residues: CASSQGSYEQYF. The chain is built from TRBV12-3 or TRBV12-4 and TRBJ2-7, with a possible D match to TRBD1 (5 bases). Trimming pared 6 bases from V and 1 base from J, leaving 7 bases between. This CDR3 has 12 residues.

CDR3 nucleotide sequence: TGTGCCAGCAGCGGCCCCCGGGACGACTATGGCTACACCTTC. Encoded protein: CASSGPRDDYGYTF. The V gene is TRBV7-2, the J gene TRBJ1-2, with TRBD1 as a possible D gene (5 bases). The V end was cut by 5 bases, the J end by 3 bases, with 13 bases between. There are 14 residues in the CDR3. CDR1 is SGHTA and CDR2 is FQGNSA in the germline V gene. The variable domain in full, completed from reference TRBV7-2 and TRBJ1-2, reads GAGVSQSPSNKVTEKGKDVELRCDPISGHTALYWYRQSLGQGLEFLIYFQGNSAPDKSGLPSDRFSAERTGGSVSTLTIQRTQQEDSAVYLCASSGPRDDYGYTFGSGTRLTVV.

J is TRBJ2-1 and V is TRBV21-1; the D call TRBD2 from the table was never checked on the DNA. TRBV21-1 is labeled a pseudogene. CDR3 length: 18 amino acids. Here the CDR3 reads CASSTRGKRVASYNEQFF. CDR3 DNA sequence: TGTGCCAGCAGCACCCGGGGGAAGCGGGTAGCCTCCTACAATGAGCAGTTCTTC.

This chain connects TRBV19 to TRBJ2-3; 7 bases match TRBD2. J lost 6 bases, V lost 7 bases, and 10 bases had no gene match. The CDR3 has 14 residues. Germline V lookup: CDR1 LNHDA, CDR2 SQIVND (reference sequence). The CDR3 sequence is CASTSGPLLDTQYF. In nucleotides, the CDR3 is TGTGCCAGTACTAGCGGCCCCCTTCTGGATACGCAGTATTTT.

The chain links TRBV7-9 to TRBJ2-3; D ambiguous. Germline CDR1 reads SEHNR; CDR2 reads FQNEAQ (reference sequence). Trimming took 2 bases from V and 2 from J, leaving 8 bases between them. There are 14 residues in the CDR3. Here the CDR3 reads CASSLREITDTQYF. CDR3 bases: TGTGCCAGCAGCTTACGCGAGATCACAGATACGCAGTATTTT.